Included here is one T cell receptor beta chain sequence, with context. The CDR3 ends on some other residue instead of the conserved phenylalanine or tryptophan, so this is likely a read error. TCRdb re-called the reads through MiXCR, storing one row per CDR3 protein. The sample includes around 300,000 distinct CDR3 sequences, around 9.5% of them seen just once. The germline gives CDR1 GTSNPN, CDR2 SVGIG (reference sequence). Trimming stripped 2 bases from V and 8 bases from J, with 19 bases between. This CDR3 has 15 residues. The data were obtained in a study of T cell repertoires in cytomegalovirus infection.

The clonotype was recovered from a human donor in good health (CMV status not recorded). Some clones in this sample may be carry-over from other donors' samples. The chain links TRBV30 to TRBJ2-1; D may be TRBD1 or TRBD2 (5 bases each). Sequencing was carried out using PBMCs. CDR3: CAWSLLDSRDDEQFL. The CDR3 nucleotides are TGTGCCTGGAGTTTACTCGACAGCCGGGACGATGAGCAGTTCTTA.